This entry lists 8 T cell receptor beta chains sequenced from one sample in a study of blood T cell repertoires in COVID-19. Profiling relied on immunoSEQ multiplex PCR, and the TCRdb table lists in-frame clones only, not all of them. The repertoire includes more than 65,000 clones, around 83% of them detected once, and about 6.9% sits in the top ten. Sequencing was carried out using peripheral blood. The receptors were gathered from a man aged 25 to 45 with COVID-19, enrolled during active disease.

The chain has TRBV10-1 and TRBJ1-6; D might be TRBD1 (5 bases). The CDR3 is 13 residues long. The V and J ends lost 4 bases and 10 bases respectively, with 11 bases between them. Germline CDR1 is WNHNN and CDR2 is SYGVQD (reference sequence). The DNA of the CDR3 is TGCGCCAGCAGTGTGAGCAGGGAATCACCCCTCCACTTT. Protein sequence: CASSVSRESPLHF.

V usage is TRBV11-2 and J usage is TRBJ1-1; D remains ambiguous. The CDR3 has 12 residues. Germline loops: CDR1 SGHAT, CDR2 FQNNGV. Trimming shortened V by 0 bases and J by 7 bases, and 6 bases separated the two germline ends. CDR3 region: CASSLDRSEAFF. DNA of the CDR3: TGTGCCAGCAGCTTAGATAGGAGTGAAGCTTTCTTT. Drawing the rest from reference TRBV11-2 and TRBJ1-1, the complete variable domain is EAGVAQSPRYKIIEKRQSVAFWCNPISGHATLYWYQQILGQGPKLLIQFQNNGVVDDSQLPKDRFSAERLKGVDSTLKIQPAKLEDSAVYLCASSLDRSEAFFGQGTRLTVV.

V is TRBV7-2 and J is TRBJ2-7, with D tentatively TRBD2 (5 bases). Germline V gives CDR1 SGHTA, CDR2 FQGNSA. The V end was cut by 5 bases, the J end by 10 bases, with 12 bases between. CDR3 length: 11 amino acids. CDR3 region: CASSTGGFQYF. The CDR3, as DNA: TGTGCCAGCAGCACGGGCGGGTTCCAGTACTTC.

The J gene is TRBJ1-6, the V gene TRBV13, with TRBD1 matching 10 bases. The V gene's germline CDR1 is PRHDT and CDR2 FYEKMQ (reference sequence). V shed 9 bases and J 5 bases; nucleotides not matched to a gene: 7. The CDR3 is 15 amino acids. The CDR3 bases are TGTGCCAGTAGGCCGGGGACAGGGGATAATTCACCCCTCCACTTT. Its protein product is CASRPGTGDNSPLHF.

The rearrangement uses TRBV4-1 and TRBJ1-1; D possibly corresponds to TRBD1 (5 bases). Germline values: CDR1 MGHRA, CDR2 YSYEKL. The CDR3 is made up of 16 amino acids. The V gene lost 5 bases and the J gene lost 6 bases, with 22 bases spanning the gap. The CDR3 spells CASSNTFGQGIAEAFF. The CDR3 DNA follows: TGCGCCAGCAGCAATACCTTTGGGCAGGGTATTGCTGAAGCTTTCTTT.

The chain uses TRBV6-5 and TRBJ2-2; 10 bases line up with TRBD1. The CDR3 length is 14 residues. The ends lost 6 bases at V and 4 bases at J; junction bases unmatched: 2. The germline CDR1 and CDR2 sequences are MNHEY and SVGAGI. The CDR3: CASRGQGITGELFF. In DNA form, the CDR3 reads TGTGCCAGCAGGGGACAGGGGATCACCGGGGAGCTGTTTTTT.

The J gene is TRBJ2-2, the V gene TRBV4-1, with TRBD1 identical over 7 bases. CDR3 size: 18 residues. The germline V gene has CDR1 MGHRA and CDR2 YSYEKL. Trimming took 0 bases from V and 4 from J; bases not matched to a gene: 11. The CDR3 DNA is TGCGCCAGCAGCCAAGATCAGGTGCGTGCAGGGGGCACCGGGGAGCTGTTTTTT. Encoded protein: CASSQDQVRAGGTGELFF.

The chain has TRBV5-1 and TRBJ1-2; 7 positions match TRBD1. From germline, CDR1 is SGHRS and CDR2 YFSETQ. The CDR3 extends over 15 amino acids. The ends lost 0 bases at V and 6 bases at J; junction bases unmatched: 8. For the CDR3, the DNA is TGCGCCAGCAGCTTGGCCTTTCGACAGGGCCATGGCTACACCTTC. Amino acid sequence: CASSLAFRQGHGYTF.